This TCR beta chain stems from a study of blood T cell repertoires in COVID-19. About the study: The United States, Italy and Spain were the sources of the acute and convalescent COVID-19 samples. PBMCs, B-cell-depleted T cells, or T cells were the source of the cDNA or gDNA that made up the material.

Study processing details: Amplification of reference gene primers provided the estimated nucleated cell counts. The assay was immunoSEQ multiplex PCR, and TCRdb's table has in-frame clones only and misses some. From that table come the V and J calls and clone size; the DNA was used to work out D and trimming. The sample records approximately 260,000 clones, around 89% being singletons. The V and J ends lost 1 base and 5 bases, in that order; junction bases with no gene match: 11. The CDR3 runs 18 residues. The germline V gene encodes CDR1 SGDLS and CDR2 YYNGEE. This receptor was taken from a middle-aged woman with acute or convalescent COVID-19. Source material: peripheral blood. The chain has TRBV9 and TRBJ2-1; 11 nucleotides match TRBD2. This CDR3 is CASSVYRGLAGGHNEQFF. The CDR3 DNA reads TGTGCCAGCAGCGTATACCGCGGGCTAGCGGGGGGACACAATGAGCAGTTCTTC.